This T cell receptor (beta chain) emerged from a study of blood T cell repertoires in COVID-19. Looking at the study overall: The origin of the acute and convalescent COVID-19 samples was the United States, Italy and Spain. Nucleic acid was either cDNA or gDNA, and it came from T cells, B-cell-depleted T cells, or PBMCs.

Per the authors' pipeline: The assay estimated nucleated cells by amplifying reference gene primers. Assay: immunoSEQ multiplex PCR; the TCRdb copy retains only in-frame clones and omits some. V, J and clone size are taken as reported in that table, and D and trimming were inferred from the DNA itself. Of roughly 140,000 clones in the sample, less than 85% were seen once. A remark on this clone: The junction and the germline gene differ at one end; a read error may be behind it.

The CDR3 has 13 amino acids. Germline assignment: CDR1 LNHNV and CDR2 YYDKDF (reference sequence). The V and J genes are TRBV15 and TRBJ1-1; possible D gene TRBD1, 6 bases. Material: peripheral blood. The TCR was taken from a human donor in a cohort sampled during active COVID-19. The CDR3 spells CATSRAPDSPITF. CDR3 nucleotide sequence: TGTGCCACCAGCAGAGCTCCGGACAGCCCCATCACATTT. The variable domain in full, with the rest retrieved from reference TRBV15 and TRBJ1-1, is DAMVIQNPRYQVTQFGKPVTLSCSQTLNHNVMYWYQQKSSQAPKLLFHYYDKDFNNEADTPDNFQSRRPNTSFCFLDIRSPGLGDTAMYLCATSRAPDSPITFGQGTRLTVV.